Below are 22 T cell receptor beta chains sequenced from a single sample in a study of T cells in Graves' hyperthyroidism and ophthalmopathy. Amplification yielded TCR beta CDR3 regions, with RNA transcripts as the source. The HTBI primer set was used in a first-round RT-PCR of the TCR CDR3. Via MiXCR, TCRdb re-called the multiplex PCR reads, giving one row per CDR3 protein. The data show approximately 590,000 distinct CDR3 sequences, less than 20% seen once. The sequenced sample was blood. These receptor sequences come from a woman between 25 and 40 years old with Graves' hyperthyroidism.

Many counts were recorded for this clonotype. This rearrangement joins TRBV15 to TRBJ1-5, with D unresolved. The CDR3 is made up of 15 amino acids. The germline V and J ends were trimmed by 0 bases and 3 bases, with 9 bases remaining between them. CDR1 is LNHNV, CDR2 YYDKDF, per germline (reference sequence). The CDR3 DNA follows: TGTGCCACCAGCAGAGATCGGACCCTCAATCAGCCCCAGCATTTT. It yields the protein CATSRDRTLNQPQHF.

The V and J genes are TRBV27 and TRBJ1-2, with D uncertain. Trimming took off 6 bases at V and 1 base at J, with 12 bases between the two ends. Germline V CDR1 and CDR2: MNHEY, SMNVEV (reference sequence). This CDR3 has 14 amino acids. The CDR3 DNA follows: TGTGCCAGCAGACGGGGTTCGGATAACTATGGCTACACCTTC. Its translation is CASRRGSDNYGYTF.

The sample holds a few counts of this clonotype. The chain couples TRBV29-1 to TRBJ2-7, with D unclear. V was cut by 6 bases and J by 6 bases, with 18 bases left in between. This CDR3 has 13 amino acids. The germline V gene has CDR1 SQVTM and CDR2 ANQGSEA. The CDR3, as DNA: TGCAGCGTGGATATAGGGATCTGGGGCGAGCAGTACTTC. It translates to CSVDIGIWGEQYF.

This clonotype showed up just a few times. The chain uses TRBV7-2 and TRBJ1-6; D may be TRBD1 (6 bases). Deletions cut 0 bases from V and 7 bases from J, with 10 bases between. The germline V gene encodes CDR1 SGHTA and CDR2 FQGNSA. The CDR3 loop spans 15 amino acids. The DNA for the CDR3 is TGTGCCAGCAGCTTAGCGTGGACAGAAAATTCACCCCTCCACTTT. Its protein product is CASSLAWTENSPLHF.

This clonotype was seen more than once but under ten times. The chain has TRBV19 and TRBJ1-3; 9 nucleotides align to TRBD1. This CDR3 region has 16 residues. V shed 6 bases and J 0 bases; nucleotides not matched to a gene: 6. Germline-derived CDR1 and CDR2 are LNHDA and SQIVND (reference sequence). CDR3 in amino acids: CASSGQGYSSGNTIYF. The CDR3 DNA reads TGTGCCAGTAGCGGACAGGGGTATTCCTCTGGAAACACCATATATTTT.

This clonotype was seen ten or more times. V usage is TRBV27 and J usage is TRBJ2-1; D gene uncertain. Germline assignment: CDR1 MNHEY and CDR2 SMNVEV (reference sequence). V lost 7 bases and J lost 5, with 6 bases in between. The CDR3 has 11 amino acids. CDR3 protein: CASNTDNEQFF. In DNA form, the CDR3 reads TGTGCCAGCAACACAGACAATGAGCAGTTCTTC.

There are a few counts of this clonotype. This chain links TRBV5-1 with TRBJ2-2, with 14 positions matching TRBD2. The CDR3 loop spans 18 amino acids. Germline V lookup: CDR1 SGHRS, CDR2 YFSETQ. Trimming cost V 0 bases and J 5 bases; bases outside gene matches: 6. The CDR3 sequence is CASSLAGTSGSGTGELFF. The CDR3, as DNA: TGCGCCAGCAGCTTGGCCGGGACTAGCGGGAGCGGAACCGGGGAGCTGTTTTTT.

This clonotype was counted ten times or more. The rearrangement joins TRBV20-1 to TRBJ2-5, with 10 bases fitting TRBD2. The CDR3 runs 12 residues. After removal of 6 bases from V and 7 bases from J, the junction contained 5 bases not matched to a gene. Looked up from germline, CDR1 is DFQATT and CDR2 is SNEGSKA (reference sequence). CDR3 loop: CSAEGLARTQYF. In DNA, the CDR3 is TGCAGTGCCGAGGGACTAGCGAGGACCCAGTACTTC.

This clonotype has ten or more counts. The chain uses TRBV12-5 and TRBJ2-1; 10 nucleotides match TRBD2. The CDR3 runs 16 residues. Per germline, CDR1 LGHNT and CDR2 FRNRAP. J lost 7 bases, V lost 4 bases, and 10 bases had no gene match. CDR3 residues: CASGSISGRLGNEQFF. CDR3 coding DNA: TGTGCTAGTGGTTCTATTAGCGGGAGGTTAGGAAATGAGCAGTTCTTC.

This clonotype was counted ten times or more. One end of the junction does not line up with germline, which may come from a read error. This chain links TRBV3-1 with TRBJ2-1; D gene ambiguous. The CDR3 is 17 amino acids. Germline V gene sequence: CDR1 LGHDT, CDR2 YNNKEL (reference sequence). The CDR3 coding sequence is TGTGCCAGCAGCCAAGGCACTGCGTATACATCCTACAATGAGCAGCTCTTC. Amino acid sequence: CASSQGTAYTSYNEQLF.

This clonotype has a handful of counts. V and J are TRBV7-3 and TRBJ2-5; TRBD1 aligns across 7 bases. Looked up from germline, CDR1 is SGHTA and CDR2 is FQGTGA. This CDR3 is 13 amino acids long. V was clipped by 9 bases and J by 1 base; unmatched bases: 5. CDR3 residues: CASKRTGQETQYF. Written as DNA, the CDR3 is TGTGCCAGTAAACGGACAGGCCAAGAGACCCAGTACTTC.

This clonotype was seen many times. The chain has TRBV15 and TRBJ2-3, with D maybe TRBD1 (6 bases). Germline-derived CDR1 and CDR2 are LNHNV and YYDKDF (reference sequence). The CDR3 spans 18 residues. V was trimmed by 2 bases and J by 2 bases, leaving 20 bases between them. Written as DNA, the CDR3 is TGTGCCACCAGCAGACTCCCCCCCCTACAGGGATACACAGATACGCAGTATTTT. It is translated as CATSRLPPLQGYTDTQYF.

This clonotype was found a few times. This chain connects TRBV12-3 or TRBV12-4 to TRBJ1-1, with D unresolved. Between the trimmed V and J ends, which lost 6 bases and 7 bases, there was a span of 9 bases. The CDR3 contains 11 residues. The CDR3 nucleotides are TGTGCCAGCAGGTCTGTAGGTGAAGCTTTCTTT. It codes for CASRSVGEAFF.

This clonotype was seen many times. This chain joins TRBV20-1 and TRBJ2-1, with 9 bases identical to TRBD2. The germline CDR1 and CDR2 sequences are DFQATT and SNEGSKA (reference sequence). V gave up 4 bases and J gave up 7 bases; unmatched junction bases: 11. The CDR3 is 15 residues long. The CDR3 DNA reads TGCAGTGCTACATCCCCGGGACTAGCTTCTAATGAGCAGTTCTTC. Protein sequence: CSATSPGLASNEQFF.

This clonotype was recorded many times. The V call is TRBV11-2, the J call TRBJ2-3; TRBD1 aligns across 10 bases. This CDR3 has 16 residues. The germline V gene has CDR1 SGHAT and CDR2 FQNNGV. With V trimmed by 1 base and J by 8 bases, 9 bases remained unmatched. DNA of the CDR3: TGTGCCAGCAGCTTAGTCGGGACAGGGGTTGGCGGTACGCAGTATTTT. Amino acid sequence: CASSLVGTGVGGTQYF.

This clonotype came up a few times. V gene TRBV5-4 combines with J gene TRBJ2-1, with 9 bases identical to TRBD2. This CDR3 is 16 amino acids long. Germline assignment: CDR1 SGHNT and CDR2 YYREEE (reference sequence). Trimming removed 5 bases from V and 4 bases from J; junction bases left unmatched: 10. CDR3 protein: CASRRVPSGAYNEQFF. CDR3 DNA: TGTGCCAGCAGACGGGTACCTAGCGGGGCATACAATGAGCAGTTCTTC.

The CDR3 sequence is CASSYGTRRSGELFF. Here the CDR3 DNA reads TGTGCCAGCAGTTACGGGACTAGACGCTCCGGGGAGCTGTTTTTT. The chain combines TRBV6-2 or TRBV6-3 with TRBJ2-2; 8 bases align to TRBD2. Trimming took 2 bases from V and 6 from J; bases not matched to a gene: 5. Per the germline V gene, CDR1 is MNHEY and CDR2 is SVGEGT. This CDR3 spans 15 amino acids.

This clonotype was observed at least ten times. V gene TRBV6-1 combines with J gene TRBJ1-1, with D perhaps TRBD1 (5 bases). The ends were cut back, 8 bases at V and 6 bases at J, with 13 bases in the middle. The CDR3 has 12 amino acids. Germline V CDR1 and CDR2: MNHNS, SASEGT. Here the CDR3 DNA reads TGTGCCAGCTCAGGGCATCGCTCTGAAGCTTTCTTT. It encodes CASSGHRSEAFF.

The chain joins TRBV4-3 to TRBJ2-1; 7 bases are a match to TRBD2. V trimming: 4 bases; J trimming: 5 bases; junction bases outside the gene matches: 11. CDR1 is LGHNA, CDR2 YSLEER, per germline. CDR3 length equals 16 residues. CDR3 bases: TGCGCCAGCAGCCGAAGATCCGGGACTACCGACAATGAGCAGTTCTTC. The encoded protein is CASSRRSGTTDNEQFF.

This clonotype came up many times. The rearrangement uses TRBV6-2 or TRBV6-3 and TRBJ1-5; possibly TRBD1 for D (5 bases). The CDR3 runs to 13 residues. The V and J ends lost 2 bases and 6 bases respectively, with 8 bases between them. Germline V lookup: CDR1 MNHEY, CDR2 SVGEGT. The CDR3 sequence: CASSYVGGQPQHF. In DNA form, the CDR3 reads TGTGCCAGCAGTTACGTCGGGGGTCAGCCCCAGCATTTT.

In its sample, this clonotype was seen many times. V is TRBV11-1 and J is TRBJ2-7; D tentatively reads TRBD1 or TRBD2 (5 bases each). CDR3 length: 13 amino acids. Between the trimmed V and J ends, which lost 8 bases and 6 bases, there was a span of 17 bases. Germline V lookup: CDR1 SGHAT, CDR2 FQDESV (reference sequence). The DNA of the CDR3 is TGTGCCAGCCACATCCTGACAGCGGCCGAGCAGTACTTC. The encoded protein is CASHILTAAEQYF.

This clonotype was observed at least ten times. This chain uses TRBV29-1 with TRBJ1-4; 8 bases line up with TRBD1. V shed 7 bases, J shed 8 bases, and the junction held 9 bases outside the gene matches. Germline CDR1 and CDR2: SQVTM and ANQGSEA. This CDR3 is built from 13 residues. The CDR3 coding sequence is TGCAGCGCCAGAACAGGGGGAGGAGAAAAACTGTTTTTT. This sequence encodes CSARTGGGEKLFF.